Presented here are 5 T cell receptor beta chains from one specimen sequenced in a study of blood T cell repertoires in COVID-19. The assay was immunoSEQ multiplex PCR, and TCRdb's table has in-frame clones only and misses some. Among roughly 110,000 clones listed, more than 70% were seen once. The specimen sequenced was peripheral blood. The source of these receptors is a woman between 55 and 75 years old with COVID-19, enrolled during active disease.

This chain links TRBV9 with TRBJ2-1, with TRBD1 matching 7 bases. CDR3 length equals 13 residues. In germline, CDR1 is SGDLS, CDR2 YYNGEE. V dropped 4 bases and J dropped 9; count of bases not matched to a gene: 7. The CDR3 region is CASSLRGHGEQFF. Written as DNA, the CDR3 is TGTGCCAGCAGCTTGAGGGGGCATGGTGAGCAGTTCTTC.

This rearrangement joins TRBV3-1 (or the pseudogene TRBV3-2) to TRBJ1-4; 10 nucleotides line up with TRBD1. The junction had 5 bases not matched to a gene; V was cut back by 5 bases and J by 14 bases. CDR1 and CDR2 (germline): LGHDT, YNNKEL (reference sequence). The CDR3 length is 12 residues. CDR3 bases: TGTGCCAGCAGCGCACCGGGACAGGGGCTGTTTTTT. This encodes CASSAPGQGLFF.

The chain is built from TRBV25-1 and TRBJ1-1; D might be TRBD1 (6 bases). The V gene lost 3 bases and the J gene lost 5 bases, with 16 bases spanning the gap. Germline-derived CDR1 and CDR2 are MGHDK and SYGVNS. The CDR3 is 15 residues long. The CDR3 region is CASSDRGRGRTEAFF. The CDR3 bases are TGTGCCAGCAGTGACAGGGGCAGGGGAAGGACTGAAGCTTTCTTT.

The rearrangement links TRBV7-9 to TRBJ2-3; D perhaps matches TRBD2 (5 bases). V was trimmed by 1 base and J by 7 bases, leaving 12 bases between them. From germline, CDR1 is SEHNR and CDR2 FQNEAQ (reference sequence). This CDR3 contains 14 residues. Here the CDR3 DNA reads TGTGCCAGCAGCTTAGTCGGGATCCGGAATACGCAGTATTTT. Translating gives CASSLVGIRNTQYF.

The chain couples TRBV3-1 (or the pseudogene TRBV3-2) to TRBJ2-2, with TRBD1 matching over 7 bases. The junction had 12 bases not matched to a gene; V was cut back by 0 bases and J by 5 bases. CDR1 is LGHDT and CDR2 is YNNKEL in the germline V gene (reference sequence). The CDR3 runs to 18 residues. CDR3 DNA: TGTGCCAGCAGCCAAGACCGCAGGCAAAGGGGGCCTACCGGGGAGCTGTTTTTT. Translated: CASSQDRRQRGPTGELFF.